Given below is one TCR beta chain in context. From germline, CDR1 is SGDLS and CDR2 YYNGEE. The V end lost 4 bases, the J end lost 1 base, and 8 bases lay between the germline ends. The CDR3 consists of 13 residues. The data were obtained in a study of blood T cell repertoires in COVID-19. The method was immunoSEQ multiplex PCR; TCRdb's version includes in-frame clones alone and lacks a portion of them. The repertoire holds about 47,000 clones, 84% seen once, with 2.5% in the top ten. The TCR sequence derives from a middle-aged man with acute or convalescent COVID-19. The sample was peripheral blood. The chain links TRBV9 to TRBJ1-1; D is possibly TRBD1 (5 bases). DNA for the CDR3: TGTGCCAGCAGCAAGGGGCAGAACACTGAAGCTTTCTTT. This sequence encodes CASSKGQNTEAFF.